Listed below are T cell receptor beta chains from one sample, sequenced in a study of Graves' ophthalmopathy and Graves' hyperthyroidism. TCRdb re-derived calls from the multiplex PCR reads in MiXCR, one entry per CDR3 protein. Found here are about 660,000 distinct CDR3 sequences, roughly two fifths of them singletons; the top ten hold about 3.3%. Input material: peripheral blood. These receptors came from an adult man with Graves' ophthalmopathy. The CDR3 runs from the conserved cysteine through the conserved F or W. D genes are given only for firm matches. Part of the rows lack a size; the others show once, few, many or a class for expanded clones.

. many TRBJ1-2 TRBV7-9 TGTGCCAGCAGCCGGGACGGGGTAAACTATGGCTACACCTTC CASSRDGVNYGYTF
. many TRBJ2-2 TRBV15 TGTGCCACCAGCAGAACAGTGAACACCGGGGAGCTGTTTTTT CATSRTVNTGELFF
TRBD1 many TRBJ1-2 TRBV24-1 TGTGCCACCAGTAAGCAGGGGGGAAGCTACACCTTC CATSKQGGSYTF
. many TRBJ2-5 TRBV10-2 TGCGCCAGCAGAGTCCGGGCCCCGGGAGAGACCCAGTACTTC CASRVRAPGETQYF
. many TRBJ1-2 TRBV2 TGTGCCAGCAGTGGGCCGACAGACTATGGCTACACCTTC CASSGPTDYGYTF
. many TRBJ2-7 TRBV19 TGTGCCAGTAGTTTAAGTCCAGCAGGAGAGAACTACGAGCAGTACTTC CASSLSPAGENYEQYF
. . TRBJ2-7 TRBV7-2 TGTGCCAGCAGCTTCCCCAGGACAGCCGCCTACGAGCAGTACTTC CASSFPRTAAYEQYF
TRBD1 . TRBJ1-5 TRBV20-1 TGCAGTGCAGAGACAGGGGGACAAGAGACCCAGCATTTT CSAETGGQETQHF
. few TRBJ1-3 TRBV6-5 TGTGCCAGCAGTTACTCGAGACAAAGCTCTGGAAACACCATATATTTT CASSYSRQSSGNTIYF
TRBD1 many TRBJ2-6 TRBV9 TGTGCCAGCAGCCAAGTGTGGACAGGGTCGACTGGGGCCAACGTCCTGACTTTC CASSQVWTGSTGANVLTF
. many TRBJ2-5 TRBV25-1 TGTGCCAGCAGTGGGGAAAACGGGAAGGGGGAGACCCAGTACTTC CASSGENGKGETQYF
. . TRBJ2-5 TRBV29-1 TGCAGCGTTGGACAATTGAGAGGCCAAGAGACCCAGTACTTC CSVGQLRGQETQYF
. . TRBJ2-7 TRBV10-3 TGTGCCATCAGCCCGACAGTCGGGGACTACGAGCAGTACTTC CAISPTVGDYEQYF
TRBD1 many TRBJ1-1 TRBV24-1 TGTGCCACCAGTGATCGCGGGACAGGGTCCACTGAAGCTTTCTTT CATSDRGTGSTEAFF
. many TRBJ2-5 TRBV19 TGTGCCAGTACCGAAGAGGGTGGGGAGACCCAGTACTTC CASTEEGGETQYF
TRBD1 few TRBJ1-4 TRBV7-9 TGTGCCAGCAGCCCGGGACAGGGGGGACCGACTAATGAAAAACTGTTTTTT CASSPGQGGPTNEKLFF
TRBD1 . TRBJ2-6 TRBV10-3 TGTGCCATCAGTGAGGCCGGACAGGGGGGAGTCGGCGTCCTGACTTTC CAISEAGQGGVGVLTF
. . TRBJ1-5 TRBV11-2 TGTGCCAGCAGCCCCCATTCGAGGGGGGGACAGCCCCAGCATTTT CASSPHSRGGQPQHF
. many TRBJ2-7 TRBV5-1 TGCGCCAGCAGCTTGGCGACCCCGGCGAGCTCCTACGAGCAGTACTTC CASSLATPASSYEQYF
. . TRBJ2-5 TRBV11-1 TGTGCCAGCAGCTTTACCAGTAGTCGCAGGATCCAAGAGACCCAGTACTTC CASSFTSSRRIQETQYF
. . TRBJ2-2 TRBV5-6 TGTGCCAGCAGCCCCTATTCGGCCACCGGGGAGCTGTTTTTT CASSPYSATGELFF
TRBD1 . TRBJ2-7 TRBV20-1 TGCAGTGCCCAGACAGGGAATATCTACGAGCAGTACTTC CSAQTGNIYEQYF
. . TRBJ2-7 TRBV27 TGTGCCAGCAGCAGGTACGACCTTGGGACCTACGAGCAGTACTTC CASSRYDLGTYEQYF
. many TRBJ2-2 TRBV9 TGTGCCAGCGGGCGTTCGAACACCGGGGAGCTGTTTTTT CASGRSNTGELFF
. . TRBJ2-7 TRBV7-2 TGTGCCAGCAGCGCGGGCTCCGCCCGGGAGCAGTACTTC CASSAGSAREQYF
TRBD1 . TRBJ1-2 TRBV2 TGTGCCAGCAGTGATCCCCGGGACAGGGCTTATGGCTACACCTTC CASSDPRDRAYGYTF